This T cell receptor beta chain was identified during a study of T cell repertoires in cytomegalovirus infection. Trimming removed 5 bases from V and 2 bases from J; junction bases left unmatched: 10. The germline gives CDR1 SQVTM, CDR2 ANQGSEA. The CDR3 is made up of 15 amino acids. TCRdb analysed the reads with MiXCR anew, one entry per CDR3 protein. The repertoire holds 640,000 or so distinct CDR3 sequences, with around a third as singletons. In this sample, this clonotype turned up once. Antigen specificity is unknown. The sequence was obtained from a human donor in good health (CMV status not recorded). Some clones in this sample may be carry-over from other donors' samples. This sequence joins TRBV29-1 and TRBJ1-1, with TRBD1 matching 8 bases. Sequencing used cultured PBMCs, obtained from culture after CMV antigen stimulation. CDR3 loop: CSVIPWTGINTEAFF. Written as DNA, the CDR3 is TGCAGCGTTATCCCCTGGACAGGGATTAACACTGAAGCTTTCTTT.